The 7 T cell receptor beta chains in this list originate from one sample, sequenced in a study of beta chain features in type 1 diabetes. The sequenced template was cDNA made from the entire isolated RNA. The data were produced by immunoSEQ multiplex PCR, yet TCRdb's version contains in-frame clones alone and is incomplete. The sample lists about 160,000 clones, 7.5% to 10% occurring once. Sequencing input: central memory CD4+ T cells from blood. These receptors were taken from a woman aged 18-29 years in good health.

This clone was counted ten times or more. This sequence joins TRBV2 and TRBJ1-6; D might be TRBD1 (6 bases). V lost 7 bases and J 0 bases, leaving 10 bases between the germline ends. The CDR3 is 15 residues long. In germline, CDR1 is SNHLY, CDR2 FYNNEI. The CDR3 DNA reads TGTGCCAGCATCGAAGGGGGCTCCTATAATTCACCCCTCCACTTT. Encoded protein: CASIEGGSYNSPLHF.

The chain employs TRBV7-2 and TRBJ2-7; TRBD2 agrees at 8 bases. CDR1 is SGHTA, CDR2 FQGNSA, per germline. Unmatched junction bases numbered 14, after V lost 4 bases and J lost 3 bases. The CDR3 covers 17 residues. The CDR3 DNA sequence: TGTGCCAGCAGCTCCGCGGGGGGAGGACAGCCACTCTACGAGCAGTACTTC. Amino acids: CASSSAGGGQPLYEQYF.

This clone was observed a handful of times. The genes are TRBV5-5 and TRBJ2-7, with 8 bases lining up with TRBD1. This CDR3 comprises 15 residues. J was trimmed by 2 bases and V by 0 bases; bases with no gene match: 4. Germline values: CDR1 SGHKS, CDR2 YYEKEE (reference sequence). The CDR3 region is CASSLAGTGPYEQYF. The CDR3 bases are TGTGCCAGCAGCTTGGCCGGGACAGGCCCCTACGAGCAGTACTTC.

This clone has a handful of counts. The chain joins TRBV4-3 to TRBJ2-3, with D tentatively TRBD1 (5 bases). CDR1 LGHNA and CDR2 YSLEER come from the germline V gene. The CDR3 is 13 residues long. Trimming stripped 3 bases from V and 5 bases from J, with 9 bases between. CDR3 sequence: CASSQRTQDTQYF. DNA of the CDR3: TGCGCCAGCAGCCAGCGGACACAAGATACGCAGTATTTT.

This clone was seen only a few times. This chain joins TRBV28 and TRBJ2-7; 9 bases are a match to TRBD1. Trimming cost V 8 bases and J 8 bases; bases outside gene matches: 10. The germline V gene encodes CDR1 MDHEN and CDR2 SYDVKM. This CDR3 contains 13 residues. CDR3 sequence reads: CASAVGDRVKQYF. DNA for the CDR3: TGTGCCAGCGCAGTAGGGGACAGGGTCAAGCAGTACTTC.

CDR3 amino acids: CASSLGAGGLVYEQYF. In DNA form, the CDR3 reads TGTGCCAGCAGCTTGGGCGCGGGGGGGCTCGTCTACGAGCAGTACTTC. The V gene is TRBV5-4, the J gene TRBJ2-7, with 9 bases that match TRBD2. The V gene's germline CDR1 is SGHNT and CDR2 YYREEE (reference sequence). The CDR3 has 16 amino acids. Trimming took 0 bases from V and 3 from J; bases not matched to a gene: 7.

A few counts support this clone. The rearrangement joins TRBV6-6 to TRBJ2-2; no clear D gene. Trimming stripped 5 bases from V and 1 base from J, with 2 bases between. The CDR3 totals 12 residues. Per germline, CDR1 MNHNY and CDR2 SVGAGI (reference sequence). The CDR3 nucleotides are TGTGCCAGCAGTCGGAACACCGGGGAGCTGTTTTTT. As protein: CASSRNTGELFF.